The 5 T cell receptor beta chains below were found in one sample sequenced in a study of T cells in pancreatic ductal adenocarcinoma. This table comes from immunoSEQ multiplex PCR, and its TCRdb copy is limited to in-frame clones, with some not included. The sample holds 97,000 or so clones, 90% to 95% seen once. Selected pancreatic ductal adenocarcinoma patients had undergone surgery without neoadjuvant therapy. Sequencing was done on a sample of PBMCs. These TCRs come from a human donor with pancreatic ductal adenocarcinoma.

DNA of the CDR3: TGTGCCAGCAGCTTAATAGAAACAGGGACCGGTGTGGGTGAGCAGTACTTC. It encodes CASSLIETGTGVGEQYF. The chain employs TRBV13 and TRBJ2-7; D might be TRBD1 (6 bases). Looked up from germline, CDR1 is PRHDT and CDR2 is FYEKMQ (reference sequence). The V gene lost 2 bases and the J gene lost 7 bases, with 24 bases spanning the gap. CDR3 length: 17 residues.

The V call is TRBV10-3, the J call TRBJ2-1; 10 bases align to TRBD2. V dropped 6 bases and J dropped 3; count of bases not matched to a gene: 5. Germline V lookup: CDR1 ENHRY, CDR2 SYGVKD. The CDR3 is 15 amino acids. CDR3 protein: CAISFSSGSYNEQFF. Here the CDR3 DNA reads TGTGCCATCAGCTTTTCTAGCGGGAGCTACAATGAGCAGTTCTTC.

The genes are TRBV19 and TRBJ2-5, with TRBD1 matching 8 bases. Looked up from germline, CDR1 is LNHDA and CDR2 is SQIVND (reference sequence). Losses at the gene ends were 2 bases for V and 5 bases for J; bases not matched to a gene: 7. The CDR3 extends over 15 amino acids. CDR3 in DNA: TGTGCCAGTAGTATACCGTCAGGGGGCGGCGAGACCCAGTACTTC. Protein sequence: CASSIPSGGGETQYF.

This clone was seen once. V usage is TRBV4-2 and J usage is TRBJ2-1; 10 bases align to TRBD2. The CDR3 spans 19 residues. Germline CDR1 is LGHNA and CDR2 is YNFKEQ. J gave up 0 bases and V 0 bases, and 8 bases lay outside the gene matches. The CDR3 protein is CASSQERMLAGASYNEQFF. CDR3 in DNA: TGTGCCAGCAGCCAAGAAAGGATGCTAGCGGGGGCCTCCTACAATGAGCAGTTCTTC.

The chain carries TRBV7-3 and TRBJ2-3; no clear D gene. From germline, CDR1 is SGHTA and CDR2 FQGTGA. The CDR3 totals 15 residues. V was pared by 1 base and J by 2 bases, with 10 bases between. The CDR3 region is CASSLSVRNTDTQYF. As DNA, the CDR3 is TGTGCCAGCAGCTTAAGCGTGCGGAACACAGATACGCAGTATTTT.